One sample yielded the 8 T cell receptor beta chains listed below, sequenced in a study of molecular identifiers for immune sequencing clone quantification. TCRdb itself ran the PCR reads through MiXCR, one entry per CDR3 protein. The repertoire holds about 36,000 distinct CDR3 sequences, with 18% as singletons. The sequenced sample consisted of naive CD8+ T cells from blood, with Jurkat cell RNA spiked in. Stated subset: FACS-sorted CD8+CD4-CCR7+CD45RA+ naive T cells. The source is a human donor in good health. Some libraries in this study had Jurkat cell RNA spiked in.

Of note for this clonotype: This could be a read error, since a much larger clone is one nucleotide away. V gene TRBV4-3 combines with J gene TRBJ1-2, with D possibly matching TRBD1 (5 bases). The CDR3 is 12 amino acids. CDR1 is LGHNA, CDR2 YSLEER, per germline. The DNA of the CDR3 is TGCGACAGCAGCGGGGCAGAGGTTGGCTACACCTTC. Encoded protein: CDSSGAEVGYTF.

Remarks on this clonotype: A much larger clone lies a single base off, so this may be a read error. This sequence joins TRBV28 and TRBJ2-7; no definite D call. Germline CDR1 reads MDHEN; CDR2 reads SYDVKM. This CDR3 contains 13 residues. Here the CDR3 DNA reads TGTGCCAGCAGTTTATTACAGTCCTGCGAGCAGTACTTC. The encoded protein is CASSLLQSCEQYF.

In the case of this clonotype: This clone may be a read error of a much larger clone one base away. The CDR3 here is CASSAPGGSSGELLF. The CDR3 coding sequence is TGTGCCAGCAGCGCGCCCGGGGGTTCCTCCGGGGAGCTGCTTTTT. This sequence joins TRBV7-9 and TRBJ2-2; tentatively, D is TRBD2 (6 bases). Germline V gene lookup returns CDR1 SEHNR and CDR2 FQNEAQ (reference sequence). This CDR3 region has 15 residues.

This clonotype came up many times. V gene TRBV12-3 or TRBV12-4 combines with J gene TRBJ2-7, with D perhaps TRBD1 (6 bases). This CDR3 comprises 12 residues. Between the trimmed V and J ends, which lost 5 bases and 5 bases, there was a span of 10 bases. The CDR3 bases are TGTGCCAGCAGTCCCACAGGGAACGAGCAGTACTTC. Its translation is CASSPTGNEQYF.

A single count supports this clonotype. A much larger clone differs from this one at a single base, so this may be a read error. DNA for the CDR3: TGTGCCAGCTACCAGCTAGCGGGAGTGTCAGATACGCAGTATTTT. This translates into CASYQLAGVSDTQYF. V and J are TRBV2 and TRBJ2-3, with TRBD2 matching 10 bases. The junction had 9 bases not matched to a gene; V was cut back by 8 bases and J by 4 bases. The germline CDR1 and CDR2 sequences are SNHLY and FYNNEI. The CDR3 covers 15 residues.

Turning to this clonotype: This may be a read error: a much more frequent sequence differs by one nucleotide. The rearrangement uses TRBV4-3 and TRBJ2-3; 11 bases align to TRBD1. V trimming: 7 bases; J trimming: 4 bases; junction bases outside the gene matches: 4. The germline gives CDR1 LGHNA, CDR2 YSLEER. The CDR3 is 14 amino acids. The CDR3 spells CASNPGQGADTQYF. The CDR3 coding sequence is TGCGCCAGCAACCCGGGACAGGGGGCAGATACGCAGTATTTT.

With regard to this clonotype: A much bigger clone sits one base away, suggesting this may be a read error. This chain joins TRBV6-1 and TRBJ1-5; D is unresolved. The CDR3 consists of 16 residues. The germline V gene encodes CDR1 MNHNS and CDR2 SASEGT. V was pared by 6 bases and J by 0 bases, with 15 bases between. CDR3 region: CASRDHEFYSNQPQHF. CDR3 nucleotides: TGTGCCAGCAGGGACCACGAGTTCTATAGCAATCAGCCCCAGCATTTT.

This clonotype was seen a few times. This chain connects TRBV7-9 to TRBJ2-1, with D unresolved. Germline V gene sequence: CDR1 SEHNR, CDR2 FQNEAQ (reference sequence). V was pared by 5 bases and J by 7 bases, with 12 bases between. This CDR3 is built from 13 residues. CDR3 sequence (DNA): TGTGCCAGCAGCGAAAGTGGCGGTAATGAGCAGTTCTTC. The encoded protein is CASSESGGNEQFF.